This T cell receptor (beta chain) was documented in a study of shared clonotypes between healthy human individuals. Overall study findings and caveats: Clonotypes which were not shared had lower generation probabilities than clonotypes that all four donors shared.

Profiling relied on immunoSEQ multiplex PCR, and the TCRdb table lists in-frame clones only, not all of them. Among about 2.3 million clones listed, around 93% were seen once. Donors included only healthy HIV-negative adults lacking recent acute infections or vaccinations. Caucasian adults residing in Nashville, Tennessee made up all the donors. A word on this clone: No antigen is known for it.

Germline V gene lookup returns CDR1 SGHTA and CDR2 FQGNSA. The CDR3 covers 15 residues. With V trimmed by 5 bases and J by 4 bases, 4 bases remained unmatched. This chain links TRBV7-2 with TRBJ2-2; 10 positions agree with TRBD2. The sequencing input was naive CD4+ T cells from PBMCs. Indicated subset: CD45RA+ positively selected. The TCR sequence derives from a man younger than 35 in good health. Some clones in this sample may be carry-over from other donors' samples. CDR3 region: CASSPSSGGTGELFF. In DNA, the CDR3 is TGTGCCAGCAGCCCCTCTAGCGGGGGCACCGGGGAGCTGTTTTTT.